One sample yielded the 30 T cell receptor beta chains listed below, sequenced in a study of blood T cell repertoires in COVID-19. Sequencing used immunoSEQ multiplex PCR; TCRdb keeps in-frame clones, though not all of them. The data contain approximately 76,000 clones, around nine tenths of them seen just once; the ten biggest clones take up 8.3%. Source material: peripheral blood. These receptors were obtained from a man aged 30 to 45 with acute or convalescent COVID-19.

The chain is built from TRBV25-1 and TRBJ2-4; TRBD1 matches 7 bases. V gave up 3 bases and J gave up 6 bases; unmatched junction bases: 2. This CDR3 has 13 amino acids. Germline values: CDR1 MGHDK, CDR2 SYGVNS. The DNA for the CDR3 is TGTGCCAGCAGTGATACAGGGGTAAACATTCAGTACTTC. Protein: CASSDTGVNIQYF.

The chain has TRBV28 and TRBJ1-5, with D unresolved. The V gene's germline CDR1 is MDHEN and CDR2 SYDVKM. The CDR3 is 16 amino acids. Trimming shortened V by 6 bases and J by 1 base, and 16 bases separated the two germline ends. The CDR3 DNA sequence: TGTGCCAGCAGAACCGGGAGCAGGAAGAGCAATCAGCCCCAGCATTTT. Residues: CASRTGSRKSNQPQHF.

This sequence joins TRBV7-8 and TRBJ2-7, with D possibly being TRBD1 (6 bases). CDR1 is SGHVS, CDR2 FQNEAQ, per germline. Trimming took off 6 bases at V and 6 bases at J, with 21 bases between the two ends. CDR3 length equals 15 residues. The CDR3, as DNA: TGTGCCAGCAGTCCTACCTCTCAGGGGCTTTCCGAGCAGTACTTC. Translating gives CASSPTSQGLSEQYF. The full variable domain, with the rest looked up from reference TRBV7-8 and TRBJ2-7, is GAGVSQSPRYKVAKRGQDVALRCDPISGHVSLFWYQQALGQGPEFLTYFQNEAQLDKSGLPSDRFFAERPEGSVSTLKIQRTQQEDSAVYLCASSPTSQGLSEQYFGPGTRLTVT.

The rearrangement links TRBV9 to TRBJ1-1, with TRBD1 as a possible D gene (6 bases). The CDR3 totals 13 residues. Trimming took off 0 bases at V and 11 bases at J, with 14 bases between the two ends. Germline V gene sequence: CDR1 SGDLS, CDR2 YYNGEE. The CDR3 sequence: CASSVGSGDVAFF. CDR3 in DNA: TGTGCCAGCAGCGTAGGTTCAGGGGATGTGGCTTTCTTT.

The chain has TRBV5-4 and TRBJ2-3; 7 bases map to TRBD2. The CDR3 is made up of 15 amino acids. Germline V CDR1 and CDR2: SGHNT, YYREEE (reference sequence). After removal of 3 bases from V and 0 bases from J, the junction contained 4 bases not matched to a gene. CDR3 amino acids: CASSYLAASTDTQYF. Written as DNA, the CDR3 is TGTGCCAGCAGCTATCTAGCGGCTAGCACAGATACGCAGTATTTT.

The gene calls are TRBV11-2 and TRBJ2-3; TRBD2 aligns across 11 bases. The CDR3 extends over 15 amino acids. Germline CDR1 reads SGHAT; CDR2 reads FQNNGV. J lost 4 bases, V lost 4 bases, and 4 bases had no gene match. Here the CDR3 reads CASSSTSGSPDTQYF. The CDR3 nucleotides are TGTGCCAGCAGCTCAACTAGCGGGAGCCCAGATACGCAGTATTTT.

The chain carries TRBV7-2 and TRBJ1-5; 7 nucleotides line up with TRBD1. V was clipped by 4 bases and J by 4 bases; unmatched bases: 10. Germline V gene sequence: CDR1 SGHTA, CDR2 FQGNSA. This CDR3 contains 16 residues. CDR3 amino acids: CASSSRTTGINQPQHF. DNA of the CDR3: TGTGCCAGCAGCTCCCGGACGACAGGGATAAATCAGCCCCAGCATTTT.

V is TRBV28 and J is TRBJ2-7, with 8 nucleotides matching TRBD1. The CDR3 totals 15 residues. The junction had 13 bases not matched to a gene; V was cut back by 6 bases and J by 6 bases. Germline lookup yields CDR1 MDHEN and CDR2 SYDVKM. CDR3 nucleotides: TGTGCCAGCAGCCGGACAGGGCCCCCTGTGGGCGAGCAGTACTTC. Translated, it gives CASSRTGPPVGEQYF.

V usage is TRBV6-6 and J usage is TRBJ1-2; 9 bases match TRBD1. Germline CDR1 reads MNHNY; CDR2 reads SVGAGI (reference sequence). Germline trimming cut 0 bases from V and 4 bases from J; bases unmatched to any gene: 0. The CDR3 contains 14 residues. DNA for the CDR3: TGTGCCAGCAGTTACTCGGACAGGGGCTATGGCTACACCTTC. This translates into CASSYSDRGYGYTF.

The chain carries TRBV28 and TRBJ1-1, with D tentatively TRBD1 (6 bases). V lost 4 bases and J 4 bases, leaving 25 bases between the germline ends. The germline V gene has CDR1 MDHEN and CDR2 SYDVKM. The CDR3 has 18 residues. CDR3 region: CASSSIPGGALVPTEAFF. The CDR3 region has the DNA TGTGCCAGCAGTTCCATTCCGGGGGGGGCTCTCGTACCCACTGAAGCTTTCTTT. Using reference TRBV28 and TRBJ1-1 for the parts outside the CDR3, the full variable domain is DVKVTQSSRYLVKRTGEKVFLECVQDMDHENMFWYRQDPGLGLRLIYFSYDVKMKEKGDIPEGYSVSREKKERFSLILESASTNQTSMYLCASSSIPGGALVPTEAFFGQGTRLTVV.

The CDR3 coding sequence is TGCGCCAGCAGCCAAGTAGCGGCTAACTATGGCTACACCTTC. Its protein product is CASSQVAANYGYTF. This rearrangement joins TRBV4-1 to TRBJ1-2; D gene uncertain. V lost 1 base to trimming and J lost 0 bases, with 6 bases between them. This CDR3 comprises 14 residues. Germline V gives CDR1 MGHRA, CDR2 YSYEKL.

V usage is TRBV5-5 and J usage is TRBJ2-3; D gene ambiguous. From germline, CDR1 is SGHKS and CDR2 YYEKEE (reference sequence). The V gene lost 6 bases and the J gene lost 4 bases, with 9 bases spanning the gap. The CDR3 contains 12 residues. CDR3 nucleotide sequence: TGTGCCAGCACCAGTGAAGCAGATACGCAGTATTTT. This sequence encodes CASTSEADTQYF.

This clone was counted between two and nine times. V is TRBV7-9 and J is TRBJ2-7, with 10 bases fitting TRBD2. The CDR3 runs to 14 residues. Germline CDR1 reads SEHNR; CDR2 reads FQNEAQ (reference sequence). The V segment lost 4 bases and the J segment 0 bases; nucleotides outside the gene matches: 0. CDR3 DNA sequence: TGTGCCAGCAGCTCTAGCGGGAGCTCCTACGAGCAGTACTTC. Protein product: CASSSSGSSYEQYF.

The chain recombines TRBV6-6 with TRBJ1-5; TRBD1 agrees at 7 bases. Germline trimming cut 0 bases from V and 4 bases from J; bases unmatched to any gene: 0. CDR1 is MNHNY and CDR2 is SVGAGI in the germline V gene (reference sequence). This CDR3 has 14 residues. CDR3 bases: TGTGCCAGCAGTTACTCGACAGGGAATCAGCCCCAGCATTTT. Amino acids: CASSYSTGNQPQHF.

The CDR3 nucleotides read TGTGCCAGCAGCTGGGGCCCCGGGACAGGCTTCCATGGCTACACCTTC. Its translation is CASSWGPGTGFHGYTF. This sequence joins TRBV11-2 and TRBJ1-2; 8 positions agree with TRBD1. The CDR3 runs 16 residues. Germline CDR1 reads SGHAT; CDR2 reads FQNNGV. V shed 4 bases and J 6 bases; nucleotides not matched to a gene: 13. Using reference TRBV11-2 and TRBJ1-2 for the parts outside the CDR3, the full variable domain is EAGVAQSPRYKIIEKRQSVAFWCNPISGHATLYWYQQILGQGPKLLIQFQNNGVVDDSQLPKDRFSAERLKGVDSTLKIQPAKLEDSAVYLCASSWGPGTGFHGYTFGSGTRLTVV.

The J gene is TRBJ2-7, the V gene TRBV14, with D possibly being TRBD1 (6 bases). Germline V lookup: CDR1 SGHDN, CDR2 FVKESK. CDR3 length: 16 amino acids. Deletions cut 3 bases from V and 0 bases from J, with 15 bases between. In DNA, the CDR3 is TGTGCCAGCAGCCAGATCGGACAGTCTTACTCCTACGAGCAGTACTTC. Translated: CASSQIGQSYSYEQYF.

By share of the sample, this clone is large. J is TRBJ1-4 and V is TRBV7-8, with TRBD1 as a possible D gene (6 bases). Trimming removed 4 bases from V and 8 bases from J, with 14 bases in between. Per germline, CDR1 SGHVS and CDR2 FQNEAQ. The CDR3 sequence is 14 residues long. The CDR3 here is CASSSDTGWEKLFF. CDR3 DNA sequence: TGTGCCAGCAGCTCCGATACAGGGTGGGAAAAACTGTTTTTT.

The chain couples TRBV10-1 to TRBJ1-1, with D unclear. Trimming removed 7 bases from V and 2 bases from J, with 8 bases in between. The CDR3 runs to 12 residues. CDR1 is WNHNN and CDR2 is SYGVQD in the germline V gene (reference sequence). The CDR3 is CASTNGNTEAFF. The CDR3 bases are TGCGCCAGCACCAACGGTAACACTGAAGCTTTCTTT.

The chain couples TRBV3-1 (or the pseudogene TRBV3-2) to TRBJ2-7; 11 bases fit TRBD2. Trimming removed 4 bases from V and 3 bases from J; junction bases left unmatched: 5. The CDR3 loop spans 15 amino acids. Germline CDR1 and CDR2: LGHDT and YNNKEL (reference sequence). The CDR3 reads CASSRPGLADYEQYF. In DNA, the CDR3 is TGTGCCAGCAGCCGTCCGGGACTAGCGGACTACGAGCAGTACTTC.

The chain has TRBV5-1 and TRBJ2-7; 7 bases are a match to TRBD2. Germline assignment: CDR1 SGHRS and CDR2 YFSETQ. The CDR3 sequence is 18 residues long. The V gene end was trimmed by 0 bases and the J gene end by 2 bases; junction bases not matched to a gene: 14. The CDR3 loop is CASSLGPLQRDTPYEQYF. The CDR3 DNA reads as TGCGCCAGCAGCTTGGGGCCCTTGCAGCGGGATACACCCTACGAGCAGTACTTC.

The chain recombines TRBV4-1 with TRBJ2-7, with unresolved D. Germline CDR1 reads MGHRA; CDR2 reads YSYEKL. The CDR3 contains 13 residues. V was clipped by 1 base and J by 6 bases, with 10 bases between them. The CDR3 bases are TGCGCCAGCAGCCAAGTTCTTCTCTCCGAGCAGTACTTC. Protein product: CASSQVLLSEQYF.

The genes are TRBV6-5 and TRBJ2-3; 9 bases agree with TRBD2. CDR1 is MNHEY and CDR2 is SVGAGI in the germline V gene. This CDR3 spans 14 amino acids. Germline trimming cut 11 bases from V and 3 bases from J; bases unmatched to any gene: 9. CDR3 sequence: CAAAGREGTDTQYF. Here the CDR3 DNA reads TGTGCCGCAGCGGGGCGGGAGGGAACAGATACGCAGTATTTT.

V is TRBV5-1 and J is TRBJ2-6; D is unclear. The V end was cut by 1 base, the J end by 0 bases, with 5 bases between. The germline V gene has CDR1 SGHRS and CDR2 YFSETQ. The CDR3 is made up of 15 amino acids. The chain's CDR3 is CASSLPVSGANVLTF. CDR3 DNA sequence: TGCGCCAGCAGCTTGCCCGTCTCTGGGGCCAACGTCCTGACTTTC. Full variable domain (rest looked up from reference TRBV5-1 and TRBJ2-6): KAGVTQTPRYLIKTRGQQVTLSCSPISGHRSVSWYQQTPGQGLQFLFEYFSETQRNKGNFPGRFSGRQFSNSRSEMNVSTLELGDSALYLCASSLPVSGANVLTFGAGSRLTVL.

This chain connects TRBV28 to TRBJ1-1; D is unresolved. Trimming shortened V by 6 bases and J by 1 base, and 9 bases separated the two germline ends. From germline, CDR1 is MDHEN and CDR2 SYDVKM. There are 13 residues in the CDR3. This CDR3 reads CASSKNWNTEAFF. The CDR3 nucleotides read TGTGCCAGCAGCAAGAACTGGAACACTGAAGCTTTCTTT.

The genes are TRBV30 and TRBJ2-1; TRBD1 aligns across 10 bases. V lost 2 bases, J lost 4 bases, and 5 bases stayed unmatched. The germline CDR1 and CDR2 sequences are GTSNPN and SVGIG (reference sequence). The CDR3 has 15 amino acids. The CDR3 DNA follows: TGTGCCTGGAGTCATAAGGGACAGGGGTACAATGAGCAGTTCTTC. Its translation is CAWSHKGQGYNEQFF.

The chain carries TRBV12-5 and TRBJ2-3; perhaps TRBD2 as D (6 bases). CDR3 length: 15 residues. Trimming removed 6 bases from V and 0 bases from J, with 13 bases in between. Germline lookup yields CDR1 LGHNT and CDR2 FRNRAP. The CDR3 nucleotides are TGTGCTAGTGGCTCCGGGAGACTAAGCACAGATACGCAGTATTTT. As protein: CASGSGRLSTDTQYF.

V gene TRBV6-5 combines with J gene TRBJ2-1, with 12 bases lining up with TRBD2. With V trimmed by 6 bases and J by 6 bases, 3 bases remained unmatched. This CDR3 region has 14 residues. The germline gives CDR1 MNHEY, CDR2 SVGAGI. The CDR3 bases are TGTGCCAGCAGCCAGACTAGCGGGGGCAATGAGCAGTTCTTC. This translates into CASSQTSGGNEQFF.

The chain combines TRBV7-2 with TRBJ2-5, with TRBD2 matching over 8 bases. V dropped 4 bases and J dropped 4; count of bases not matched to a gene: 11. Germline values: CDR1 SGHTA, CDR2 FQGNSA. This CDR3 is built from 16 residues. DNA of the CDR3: TGTGCCAGCAGCTCAAGCGGGAGCGGGGTGGGAGAGACCCAGTACTTC. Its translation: CASSSSGSGVGETQYF.

CDR3 nucleotides: TGTGCCAGTAGTAGTACTGGGGCCAACGTCCTGACTTTC. Translated: CASSSTGANVLTF. The V call is TRBV19, the J call TRBJ2-6; D unresolved. V dropped 4 bases and J dropped 2 bases, with 3 bases sitting between them. CDR3 size: 13 residues. From germline, CDR1 is LNHDA and CDR2 SQIVND (reference sequence).

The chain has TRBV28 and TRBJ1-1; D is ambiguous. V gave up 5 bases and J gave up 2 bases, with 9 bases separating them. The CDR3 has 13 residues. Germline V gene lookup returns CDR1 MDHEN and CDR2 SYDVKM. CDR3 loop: CASSREINTEAFF. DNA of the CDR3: TGTGCCAGCAGTAGGGAGATAAACACTGAAGCTTTCTTT.